This TCR beta chain was recovered during a study of cytomegalovirus exposure and HLA in healthy donors. Broader study findings: The study found most TCR sequences rare, yet found some public TCRs in many donors. Previously analyzed data showed that most TCR beta V segments were productive at a frequency of about 90% or about 30%.

This clone has just a few counts. Its target is unknown. The PCR contained 60 Vbeta and 13 Jbeta primers. Method: immunoSEQ multiplex PCR; TCRdb's copy keeps in-frame clones and lacks some. The sample has around 110,000 clones, 60% to 70% seen once. The CDR3 contains 13 residues. The germline V and J ends were trimmed by 6 bases and 1 base, with 7 bases remaining between them. Per the germline V gene, CDR1 is LNHNV and CDR2 is YYDKDF (reference sequence). The sequenced sample consisted of PBMCs. The clonotype was recovered from a middle-aged woman in good health and CMV-seropositive. The J gene is TRBJ2-1, the V gene TRBV15, with D tentatively TRBD2 (5 bases). CDR3 residues: CATRPGSYNEQFF. Here the CDR3 DNA reads TGTGCCACCAGGCCGGGATCCTACAATGAGCAGTTCTTC.